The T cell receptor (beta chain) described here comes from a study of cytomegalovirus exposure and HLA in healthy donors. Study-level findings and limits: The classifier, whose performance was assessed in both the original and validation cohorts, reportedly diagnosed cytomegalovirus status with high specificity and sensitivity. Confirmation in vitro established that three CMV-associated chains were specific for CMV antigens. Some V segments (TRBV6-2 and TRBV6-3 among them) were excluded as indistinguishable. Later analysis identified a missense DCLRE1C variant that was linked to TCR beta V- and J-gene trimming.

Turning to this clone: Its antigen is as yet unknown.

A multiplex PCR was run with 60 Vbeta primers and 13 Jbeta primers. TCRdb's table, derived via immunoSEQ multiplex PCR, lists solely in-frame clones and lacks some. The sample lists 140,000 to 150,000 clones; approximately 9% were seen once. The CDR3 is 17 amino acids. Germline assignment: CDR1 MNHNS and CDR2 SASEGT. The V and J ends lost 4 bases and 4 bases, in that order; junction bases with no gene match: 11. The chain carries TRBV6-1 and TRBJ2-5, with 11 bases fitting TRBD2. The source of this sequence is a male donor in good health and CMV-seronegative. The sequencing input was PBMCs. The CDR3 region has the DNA TGTGCCAGCAGTGTCATATATAGCGGGGGGGTAGGAGAGACCCAGTACTTC. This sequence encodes CASSVIYSGGVGETQYF.